This T cell receptor (beta chain) was recovered during a study of chemoradiotherapy in HPV16-positive cancers. As regards this clone: Its target is unknown.

Overall study results and limits: For HPV16-positive patients, expanding HPV-responsive T cells associated with longer recurrence-free survival. Candidate HPV-specific clones and E7-related TCR motifs grew in tumor during treatment. HPV-specific T cells were functionally defined from only a couple of HPV16-positive patients.

Using immunoSEQ multiplex PCR, the repertoire was profiled, and TCRdb retains in-frame clones only, with some absent. The data show roughly 1,300 clones, 65% to 85% seen once. Trimming took off 1 base at V and 7 bases at J, with 15 bases between the two ends. Germline V gene sequence: CDR1 SGHTS, CDR2 YDEGEE. The CDR3 is 14 residues long. Material: tumor tissue, obtained from a patient who underwent chemoradiotherapy. The receptor comes from a human donor with HPV-associated anogenital cancer. The V and J genes are TRBV5-8 and TRBJ2-7; no firm D call. The CDR3 region has the DNA TGTGCCAGCAGCTTGCACACCTCTTTTAGAGAGCAGTACTTC. It encodes CASSLHTSFREQYF.